The next 8 T cell receptor beta chains were all read from a single sample in a study of STAT5B mutations in CD4+ large granular lymphocyte leukemia. Sequenced by immunoSEQ multiplex PCR; TCRdb stores in-frame clones only, minus some. Of 25,000 to 30,000 clones listed, 65% to 90% were seen once; the top ten hold 0.25% to 0.4%. The specimen sequenced was CD4+ T cells from blood buffy coats. The receptors were sampled from a human donor in good health.

This clone was observed a few times. The rearrangement joins TRBV2 to TRBJ1-2, with D uncertain. The V gene lost 7 bases and the J gene lost 4 bases, with 7 bases spanning the gap. Germline CDR1 reads SNHLY; CDR2 reads FYNNEI. The CDR3 contains 11 residues. The CDR3 coding sequence is TGTGCCAGCAATGTGGGCTATGGCTACACCTTC. Its translation: CASNVGYGYTF.

This chain connects TRBV7-9 to TRBJ2-2; 10 bases are a match to TRBD1. Germline CDR1 is SEHNR and CDR2 is FQNEAQ (reference sequence). This CDR3 contains 18 residues. The V segment lost 2 bases and the J segment 2 bases; nucleotides outside the gene matches: 8. The DNA for the CDR3 is TGTGCCAGCAGCTTAACCCCTCGGACAGGGGGAAACACCGGGGAGCTGTTTTTT. It specifies CASSLTPRTGGNTGELFF.

This clone appeared once. J is TRBJ2-7 and V is TRBV6-1; 7 bases line up with TRBD1. V trimming: 4 bases; J trimming: 1 base; junction bases outside the gene matches: 1. The germline V gene has CDR1 MNHNS and CDR2 SASEGT. The CDR3 contains 13 residues. As DNA, the CDR3 is TGTGCCAGCAGTGCAGGGGGTTCCTACGAGCAGTACGTC. This gives the protein CASSAGGSYEQYV.

The chain uses TRBV5-6 and TRBJ2-5, with TRBD1 identical over 8 bases. The CDR3 covers 15 residues. Germline CDR1 is SGHDT and CDR2 is YYEEEE. V gave up 0 bases and J gave up 5 bases; unmatched junction bases: 6. The CDR3, as DNA: TGTGCCAGCAGCTTGGCAGGACAGGGCGGTGAGACCCAGTACTTC. Its translation is CASSLAGQGGETQYF.

The rearrangement uses TRBV11-2 and TRBJ2-7, with D possibly TRBD1 on 5 matching bases. V was trimmed by 4 bases and J by 3 bases, leaving 7 bases between them. The CDR3 length is 12 residues. Per germline, CDR1 SGHAT and CDR2 FQNNGV. The CDR3 region is CASSWQGYEQYF. The CDR3 nucleotides are TGTGCCAGCAGCTGGCAGGGCTACGAGCAGTACTTC.

Concerning this clone: Additional DNA sequences in this sample encode the identical CDR3. This chain uses TRBV6-1 with TRBJ1-5; D ambiguous. Germline CDR1 MNHNS, CDR2 SASEGT. The V and J ends lost 7 bases and 4 bases respectively, with 14 bases between them. The CDR3 consists of 14 residues. CDR3 protein: CASKGHLINQPQHF. The CDR3 nucleotides read TGTGCCAGCAAAGGGCACTTGATTAATCAGCCCCAGCATTTT.

This clone was observed a single time. This chain joins TRBV7-2 and TRBJ2-5; 11 nucleotides match TRBD2. The junction had 7 bases not matched to a gene; V was cut back by 5 bases and J by 2 bases. The CDR3 runs 16 residues. Germline CDR1 SGHTA, CDR2 FQGNSA. The CDR3 DNA follows: TGTGCCAGCAGCAAGGGCCTAGCGGGGGGACAAGAGACCCAGTACTTC. This codes for CASSKGLAGGQETQYF.

The rearrangement links TRBV28 to TRBJ2-5, with D possibly called TRBD1 or TRBD2 (5 bases each). The germline V and J ends were trimmed by 7 bases and 2 bases, with 17 bases remaining between them. This CDR3 is built from 15 residues. Germline CDR1 is MDHEN and CDR2 is SYDVKM. As DNA, the CDR3 is TGTGCCAGCAATCCGCCGGGACCGCGACAAGAGACCCAGTACTTC. It translates to CASNPPGPRQETQYF.